Shown below are 14 T cell receptor beta chains from a single sample sequenced in a study of T cell responses to AZD1222 COVID-19 vaccine. Measured with immunoSEQ multiplex PCR; TCRdb has only the in-frame clones, and not every one. The repertoire holds 130,000 or so clones, about 94% seen once, with over 6.5% in the top ten. The sample was peripheral blood, taken on day 0 of AZD1222 vaccination. The receptors come from an adult in good health.

The chain couples TRBV30 to TRBJ1-1, with D possibly matching TRBD1 (5 bases). The CDR3 has 13 amino acids. Trimming took 4 bases from V and 5 from J, leaving 14 bases between them. Germline CDR1 is GTSNPN and CDR2 is SVGIG (reference sequence). CDR3 residues: CAWTPAGLTEAFF. The CDR3 DNA reads as TGTGCCTGGACCCCCGCAGGGCTAACTGAAGCTTTCTTT.

V usage is TRBV19 and J usage is TRBJ2-1; 10 bases fit TRBD1. Germline-derived CDR1 and CDR2 are LNHDA and SQIVND (reference sequence). This CDR3 is 14 amino acids long. V shed 6 bases, J shed 8 bases, and the junction held 7 bases outside the gene matches. The CDR3 spells CASSKGTGEDEQFF. In DNA form, the CDR3 reads TGTGCCAGTAGCAAAGGGACAGGGGAGGATGAGCAGTTCTTC.

The chain employs TRBV28 and TRBJ1-6, with TRBD1 identical over 7 bases. The germline V gene encodes CDR1 MDHEN and CDR2 SYDVKM. V was pared by 0 bases and J by 0 bases, with 8 bases of the junction left unmatched. CDR3 length: 19 residues. This CDR3 is CASSLWALDRSSYNSPLHF. The CDR3 coding sequence is TGTGCCAGCAGTTTATGGGCTTTGGACAGGTCCTCCTATAATTCACCCCTCCACTTT.

The genes are TRBV6-6 and TRBJ1-1; 7 nucleotides match TRBD1. With 2 bases clipped from V and 2 bases from J, the junction kept 8 bases outside the gene matches. Germline assignment: CDR1 MNHNY and CDR2 SVGAGI (reference sequence). This CDR3 is 16 amino acids long. CDR3 nucleotides: TGTGCCAGCAGTTACCCTCGGACAGGTCCAAACACTGAAGCTTTCTTT. Protein sequence: CASSYPRTGPNTEAFF.

This clone was detected once. This chain links TRBV7-9 with TRBJ2-1; D perhaps matches TRBD2 (5 bases). Germline CDR1 SEHNR, CDR2 FQNEAQ (reference sequence). The V end was cut by 1 base, the J end by 2 bases, with 18 bases between. CDR3 length: 18 residues. CDR3 nucleotide sequence: TGTGCCAGCAGCTTAGAGGTTAGTTCCGGGCGGGCCTACAATGAGCAGTTCTTC. This translates into CASSLEVSSGRAYNEQFF.

The chain is built from TRBV7-8 and TRBJ2-3, with TRBD1 matching 7 bases. J lost 2 bases, V lost 5 bases, and 7 bases had no gene match. CDR1 is SGHVS and CDR2 is FQNEAQ in the germline V gene. This CDR3 region has 15 residues. CDR3 sequence: CASSANRGYTDTQYF. As DNA, the CDR3 is TGTGCCAGCAGCGCGAACAGGGGTTACACAGATACGCAGTATTTT.

The chain employs TRBV30 and TRBJ2-3, with unresolved D. The length of the CDR3 is 12 residues. The germline V and J ends were trimmed by 0 bases and 10 bases, with 11 bases remaining between them. From germline, CDR1 is GTSNPN and CDR2 SVGIG (reference sequence). The CDR3 region is CAWSVWQGAQYF. The CDR3 region has the DNA TGTGCCTGGAGTGTATGGCAAGGTGCGCAGTATTTT.

The chain is built from TRBV7-3 and TRBJ2-2, with D tentatively TRBD2 (6 bases). Germline values: CDR1 SGHTA, CDR2 FQGTGA. V lost 5 bases to trimming and J lost 7 bases, with 20 bases between them. This CDR3 spans 16 amino acids. The DNA for the CDR3 is TGTGCCAGCAGCCAGAATCCCCCTAGCGACGGCGGGGAGCTGTTTTTT. Its protein is CASSQNPPSDGGELFF.

This chain links TRBV4-2 with TRBJ2-4; 16 nucleotides align to TRBD2. The CDR3 totals 19 residues. V lost 4 bases, J lost 0 bases, and 6 bases stayed unmatched. In germline, CDR1 is LGHNA, CDR2 YNFKEQ. CDR3 amino acids: CASSPGLAGGKLAKNIQYF. For the CDR3, the DNA is TGTGCCAGCAGCCCGGGACTAGCGGGAGGGAAGTTAGCCAAAAACATTCAGTACTTC.

This chain uses TRBV3-1 (or the pseudogene TRBV3-2) with TRBJ1-3; 8 nucleotides line up with TRBD1. The CDR3 consists of 16 residues. CDR1 is LGHDT, CDR2 YNNKEL, per germline (reference sequence). V shed 4 bases, J shed 0 bases, and the junction held 5 bases outside the gene matches. CDR3 nucleotide sequence: TGTGCCAGCAGCCCCTGGGGACAGGACTCTGGAAACACCATATATTTT. Protein sequence: CASSPWGQDSGNTIYF.

The chain combines TRBV24-1 with TRBJ2-7, with D hard to call. Between the trimmed V and J ends, which lost 5 bases and 4 bases, there was a span of 5 bases. In germline, CDR1 is KGHDR, CDR2 SFDVKD. CDR3 length: 11 residues. The CDR3 DNA reads as TGTGCCACCAGTGCCGAATACGAGCAGTACTTC. It translates to CATSAEYEQYF.

This clone was counted a single time. This sequence joins TRBV19 and TRBJ1-4; D call uncertain. CDR1 is LNHDA, CDR2 SQIVND, per germline (reference sequence). The CDR3 runs to 14 residues. V lost 3 bases to trimming and J lost 4 bases, with 9 bases between them. CDR3 bases: TGTGCCAGTAGTATTACAGTCCTTAATGAAAAACTGTTTTTT. Residues: CASSITVLNEKLFF. The complete variable domain, with remaining parts taken from reference TRBV19 and TRBJ1-4, reads DGGITQSPKYLFRKEGQNVTLSCEQNLNHDAMYWYRQDPGQGLRLIYYSQIVNDFQKGDIAEGYSVSREKKESFPLTVTSAQKNPTAFYLCASSITVLNEKLFFGSGTQLSVL.

The chain uses TRBV24-1 and TRBJ1-1, with 7 bases fitting TRBD1. Looked up from germline, CDR1 is KGHDR and CDR2 is SFDVKD. Trimming removed 9 bases from V and 4 bases from J; junction bases left unmatched: 10. This CDR3 is 14 amino acids long. CDR3 sequence (DNA): TGTGCCACCCAAAGTGGCAGGGGGACCACTGAAGCTTTCTTT. Amino acids: CATQSGRGTTEAFF.

This chain uses TRBV5-6 with TRBJ2-6, with 7 positions matching TRBD1. The V gene end was trimmed by 4 bases and the J gene end by 0 bases; junction bases not matched to a gene: 7. This CDR3 has 17 amino acids. Per the germline V gene, CDR1 is SGHDT and CDR2 is YYEEEE. The CDR3 is CASSAGTASSGANVLTF. CDR3 nucleotides: TGTGCCAGCAGCGCCGGGACAGCTTCCTCTGGGGCCAACGTCCTGACTTTC.